This T cell receptor (beta chain) originates from a study of shared clonotypes between healthy human individuals. The naive CD8 subset, CD45RO-negative cells positively selected for CCR7, excluded terminally differentiated effector memory CD45RA+ cells. Study observations and caveats: Although depth was large, rarefaction showed that sequencing of the sorted subsets was incomplete.

This CDR3 is built from 13 residues. Germline lookup yields CDR1 MNHEY and CDR2 SVGAGI. Trimming left V 5 bases short and J 4 bases short, with 8 bases between. Over several immunoSEQ plates, each subset's genomic DNA was distributed in even portions. Data came from immunoSEQ multiplex PCR; TCRdb stores just in-frame clones and leaves some out. Among more than 2 million clones listed, about 93% were seen once. In regard to this clone: Its antigen is currently unknown. Other DNA sequences in this sample translate to the same CDR3.

The specimen was naive CD8+ T cells from PBMCs. The chain is built from TRBV6-5 and TRBJ2-2; maybe TRBD2 (5 bases). The TCR comes from a man aged 18 to 29 in good health. Some clones in this sample may be carry-over from other donors' samples. Written as DNA, the CDR3 is TGTGCCAGCAGTACCCGGGGCACCGGGGAGCTGTTTTTT. This codes for CASSTRGTGELFF.